One TCR beta chain is described in this entry. Its antigen is currently not known. There are no base qualities to consult, and no much larger clone falls within one base. Collaborating institutions collected whole blood in K2EDTA tubes following their own protocols. For TCRbeta analysis, collaborators shipped samples as frozen whole blood, isolated PBMCs, or DNA extracted from either of those sample types. The immunoSEQ Assay, a bias-controlled multiplex PCR, was used to amplify TCRbeta CDR3 regions from genomic DNA. The published analysis was carried out like this. The number of nucleated cells in each sample was estimated by amplification of reference gene primers within the assay. To quantify the absolute abundance of each unique TCRbeta CDR3 rearrangement, sequence reads were collapsed and filtered. Productive Simpson clonality was computed per sample as the square root of Simpson's diversity index over productive rearrangements. In TCRdb, the immuneACCESS table is reduced to in-frame sequences with V and J assigned. These tables do not hold every clone; where another copy was compared, an unresolved V gene accounts for under half, and the others remain unexplained. Clone size and the V and J calls come from that table; the DNA yielded D and trimming. This sample is represented by around 100,000 clones; more than 80% of them were singletons. The ten most abundant clones make up approximately 3.5% of the sample.

The data are from a study of blood T cell repertoires in COVID-19 (dated by TCRdb to about 2020). About the study as a whole: Collaborator samples came from the United States, Italy and Spain and covered acute and convalescent phases of COVID-19. The prospective study material was composed of cDNA or gDNA derived from T cells, B-cell-depleted T cells, or PBMCs. The dataset comprised deeply sampled blood TCRbeta repertoires from subjects exposed to, actively infected with, or recovered from COVID-19. A freely available public database, intended as a resource for researchers studying the immune response to SARS-CoV-2, is where the repertoires were released. HLA class I and class II types, where available, came from metadata supplied by the sample provider rather than from assay-based typing. Samples came from the ongoing ImmuneRACE study (first 160 participants) plus 1,254 subjects from 6 global collaborators. The sample metadata nearly always contained a de-identified subject ID, COVID-19 status, age in years and sex. Here is what the overall study found, with its caveats: The quantity of clinical and demographic metadata differed by source and by participant and was supplied without curation.

The specimen sequenced was peripheral blood. The receptor was derived from a woman aged 55-75 years with acute or convalescent COVID-19.

Read as DNA, the sequence is TGTGCCACCAGTCAAGCGAGACAGAGCTCCTACAATGAGCAGTTCTTC. It specifies CATSQARQSSYNEQFF. Rearrangement joined TRBV24-1 to TRBJ2-1; a tentative D call is TRBD1 (5 bases match). V loses 6 bases of germline sequence and J loses 0 bases, and the interval between the two ends is 14 bases. The CDR3 starts with the cysteine, ends with the phenylalanine, and has 16 residues. Only the CDR3 DNA stays, 48 bases, in frame from base 1. CDR1 and CDR2 are drawn from the germline V gene: KGHDR, SFDVKD.